This TCR beta chain was observed in a study of shared clonotypes between healthy human individuals. Study results and caveats: Sequencing depth was expected to affect clonotype sharing among donors.

V gave up 2 bases and J gave up 0 bases, with 7 bases separating them. The CDR3 runs to 15 residues. Germline V CDR1 and CDR2: LNHDA, SQIVND (reference sequence). An even split of each subset's genomic DNA across several immunoSEQ plates was performed. The assay was immunoSEQ multiplex PCR, and TCRdb's table has in-frame clones only and misses some. Found here are approximately 480,000 clones, approximately 79% of them singletons; the top ten hold approximately 13%. This clone occurred a few times. Antigen: not known. The sequenced sample was PBMCs. This receptor was taken from a woman aged 40 to 50 in good health. Some clones in this sample may be carry-over from other donors' samples. The V gene is TRBV19, the J gene TRBJ1-4; D unclear. Here the CDR3 reads CASSISAATNEKLFF. The CDR3 nucleotides are TGTGCCAGTAGTATATCGGCAGCAACTAATGAAAAACTGTTTTTT.